The 14 T cell receptor beta chains presented below share a single source sample, sequenced in a study of immune cell composition in non-small cell lung cancer. The protocol was immunoSEQ multiplex PCR, while the TCRdb copy is restricted to in-frame clones and leaves out a portion. This table has fewer than 20,000 clones, more than 60% appearing once. Normal lung sampling was at least 3 cm from the tumour, as distant as possible. In addition, the sample was reused for a study of CD4 T cells in lung cancer.

Sequences were obtained from non-adjacent lung tissue. The receptors derive from a human donor with non-small cell lung cancer.

V is TRBV5-4 and J is TRBJ2-7; 7 nucleotides align to TRBD1. V lost 2 bases to trimming and J lost 4 bases; unmatched junction nucleotides: 9. The germline V gene encodes CDR1 SGHNT and CDR2 YYREEE (reference sequence). The CDR3 has 15 amino acids. This CDR3 reads CASSLGWQGVYEQYF. CDR3 nucleotide sequence: TGTGCCAGCAGCTTAGGCTGGCAGGGGGTATACGAGCAGTACTTC.

This sequence joins TRBV5-6 and TRBJ2-2; D is uncertain. Germline CDR1 is SGHDT and CDR2 is YYEEEE. CDR3 length equals 16 residues. V was shortened by 0 bases and J by 1 base, with 10 bases between the two germline ends. DNA of the CDR3: TGTGCCAGCAGCTTGGGACCCGACCAGAACACCGGGGAGCTGTTTTTT. It yields the protein CASSLGPDQNTGELFF.

The gene calls are TRBV4-2 and TRBJ1-1; no clear D. CDR3 length equals 15 residues. The ends were cut back, 4 bases at V and 3 bases at J, with 15 bases in the middle. The V gene's germline CDR1 is LGHNA and CDR2 YNFKEQ. The CDR3 bases are TGTGCCAGCAGCCGCTCGACAAGAGCGCACACTGAAGCTTTCTTT. Translating it yields CASSRSTRAHTEAFF.

This clone was observed a handful of times. The V and J genes are TRBV30 and TRBJ2-3, with D possibly matching TRBD2 (6 bases). The CDR3 has 16 residues. Germline V gene lookup returns CDR1 GTSNPN and CDR2 SVGIG (reference sequence). V was cut by 2 bases and J by 0 bases, with 15 bases left in between. The CDR3 loop is CAWSPSGVRSTDTQYF. The DNA for the CDR3 is TGTGCCTGGAGTCCCTCGGGGGTCCGGAGCACAGATACGCAGTATTTT.

V gene TRBV4-3 combines with J gene TRBJ1-2, with 8 nucleotides matching TRBD1. CDR1 and CDR2 (germline): LGHNA, YSLEER. This CDR3 has 15 residues. The junction had 4 bases not matched to a gene; V was cut back by 0 bases and J by 4 bases. CDR3 DNA sequence: TGCGCCAGCAGCCAAGAACAGGGGGAACTCTATGGCTACACCTTC. Amino acids: CASSQEQGELYGYTF.

The V and J genes are TRBV5-1 and TRBJ2-2; either TRBD1 or TRBD2 may fit D (5 bases each). The CDR3 is made up of 16 amino acids. Germline V gene data show CDR1 as SGHRS and CDR2 as YFSETQ. The V end was cut by 3 bases, the J end by 0 bases, with 12 bases between. The CDR3 loop reads CASSSAGSTNTGELFF. CDR3 nucleotides: TGCGCCAGCAGCTCAGCAGGGAGCACGAACACCGGGGAGCTGTTTTTT.

The genes are TRBV6-6 and TRBJ2-7; possibly TRBD2 for D (6 bases). The V end was cut by 7 bases, the J end by 7 bases, with 17 bases between. This CDR3 comprises 13 residues. Germline CDR1 reads MNHNY; CDR2 reads SVGAGI (reference sequence). The CDR3 region has the DNA TGTGCCAGCAATTCCGGGGGATGGGAAGAGCAGTACTTC. Its protein product is CASNSGGWEEQYF.

CDR3 residues: CASGRGRVNTEAFF. The CDR3 nucleotides are TGTGCCAGTGGGCGGGGGCGAGTGAACACTGAAGCTTTCTTT. The chain links TRBV19 to TRBJ1-1; maybe TRBD1 (6 bases). The CDR3 has 14 amino acids. V lost 8 bases, J lost 0 bases, and 13 bases lay in between. Germline values: CDR1 LNHDA, CDR2 SQIVND (reference sequence). The variable domain in full, with the rest retrieved from reference TRBV19 and TRBJ1-1, is DGGITQSPKYLFRKEGQNVTLSCEQNLNHDAMYWYRQDPGQGLRLIYYSQIVNDFQKGDIAEGYSVSREKKESFPLTVTSAQKNPTAFYLCASGRGRVNTEAFFGQGTRLTVV.

A word on this clone: This specimen includes other DNA sequences encoding the same CDR3. The genes are TRBV19 and TRBJ2-1; 10 nucleotides match TRBD2. Unmatched junction bases numbered 3, after V lost 4 bases and J lost 3 bases. This CDR3 contains 15 residues. Germline CDR1 and CDR2: LNHDA and SQIVND (reference sequence). CDR3 residues: CASSKTSGDYNEQFF. In nucleotides, the CDR3 is TGTGCCAGTAGTAAAACTAGCGGGGACTACAATGAGCAGTTCTTC.

The genes are TRBV5-1 and TRBJ2-1; 13 bases align to TRBD2. The CDR3 spans 15 residues. Germline assignment: CDR1 SGHRS and CDR2 YFSETQ. The trim removed 4 bases at V and 6 bases at J, leaving 4 bases unmatched. CDR3 in DNA: TGCGCCAGCAGCGGACTAGCGGGGGCCTCCAATGAGCAGTTCTTC. Translating gives CASSGLAGASNEQFF.

The J gene is TRBJ1-1, the V gene TRBV11-3; D is ambiguous. There are 14 residues in the CDR3. Germline lookup yields CDR1 SGHNT and CDR2 YENEEA. Between the trimmed V and J ends, which lost 5 bases and 5 bases, there was a span of 15 bases. The CDR3 DNA reads TGTGCCAGCAGCCCCGGACGGGTCCGGACTGAAGCTTTCTTT. Translation gives CASSPGRVRTEAFF.

This chain joins TRBV30 and TRBJ1-5; no clear D gene. The CDR3 totals 14 residues. V gave up 0 bases and J gave up 3 bases, with 9 bases separating them. In germline, CDR1 is GTSNPN, CDR2 SVGIG (reference sequence). The CDR3 DNA is TGTGCCTGGAGTGTAGGGAACGTCAATCAGCCCCAGCATTTT. It codes for CAWSVGNVNQPQHF. Together with reference TRBV30 and TRBJ1-5, the CDR3 gives the full variable domain: SQTIHQWPATLVQPVGSPLSLECTVEGTSNPNLYWYRQAAGRGLQLLFYSVGIGQISSEVPQNLSASRPQDRQFILSSKKLLLSDSGFYLCAWSVGNVNQPQHFGDGTRLSIL.

This chain uses TRBV6-1 with TRBJ2-3; 8 bases align to TRBD2. The V gene end was trimmed by 2 bases and the J gene end by 6 bases; junction bases not matched to a gene: 10. Germline values: CDR1 MNHNS, CDR2 SASEGT. This CDR3 is 16 amino acids long. The CDR3 is CASSERGLAGTDTQYF. CDR3 DNA: TGTGCCAGCAGTGAAAGAGGGCTAGCGGGTACCGATACGCAGTATTTT.

This sequence joins TRBV7-9 and TRBJ2-1, with D possibly TRBD2 on 5 matching bases. The CDR3 spans 15 residues. Trimming left V 4 bases short and J 0 bases short, with 10 bases between. The germline CDR1 and CDR2 sequences are SEHNR and FQNEAQ (reference sequence). The CDR3: CASSSTRNSYNEQFF. The CDR3 coding sequence is TGTGCCAGCAGCTCCACTAGGAACTCCTACAATGAGCAGTTCTTC.